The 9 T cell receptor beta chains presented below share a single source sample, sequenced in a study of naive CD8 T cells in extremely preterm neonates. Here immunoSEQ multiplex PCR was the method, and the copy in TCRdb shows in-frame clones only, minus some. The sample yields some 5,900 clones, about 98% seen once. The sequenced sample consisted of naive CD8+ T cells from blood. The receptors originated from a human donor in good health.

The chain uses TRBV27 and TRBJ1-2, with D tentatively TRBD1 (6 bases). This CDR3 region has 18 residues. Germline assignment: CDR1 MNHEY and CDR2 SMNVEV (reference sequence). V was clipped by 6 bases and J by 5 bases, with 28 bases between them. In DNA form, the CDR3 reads TGTGCCAGCAGACTTGCCTGGGCAGGGGACAATGTCCCGTATGGCTACACCTTC. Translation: CASRLAWAGDNVPYGYTF.

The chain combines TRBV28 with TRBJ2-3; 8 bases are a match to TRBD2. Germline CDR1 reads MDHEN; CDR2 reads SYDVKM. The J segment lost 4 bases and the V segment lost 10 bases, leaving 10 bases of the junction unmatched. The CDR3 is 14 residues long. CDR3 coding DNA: TGTGCCATCCTTCCTACGCGGGGGGCAGATACGCAGTATTTT. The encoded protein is CAILPTRGADTQYF.

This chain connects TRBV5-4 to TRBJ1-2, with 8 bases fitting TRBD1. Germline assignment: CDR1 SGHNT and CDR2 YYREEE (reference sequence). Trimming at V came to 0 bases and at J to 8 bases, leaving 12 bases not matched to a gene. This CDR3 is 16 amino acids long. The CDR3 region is CASSLESRQGAEGYTF. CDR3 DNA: TGTGCCAGCAGCTTGGAATCGCGGCAGGGGGCGGAAGGCTACACCTTC. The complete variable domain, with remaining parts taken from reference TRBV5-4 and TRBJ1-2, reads ETGVTQSPTHLIKTRGQQVTLRCSSQSGHNTVSWYQQALGQGPQFIFQYYREEENGRGNFPPRFSGLQFPNYSSELNVNALELDDSALYLCASSLESRQGAEGYTFGSGTRLTVV.

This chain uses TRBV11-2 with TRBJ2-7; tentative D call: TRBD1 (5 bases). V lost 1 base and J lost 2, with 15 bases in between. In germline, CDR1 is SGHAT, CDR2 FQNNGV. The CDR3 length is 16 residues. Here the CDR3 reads CASSLVFRTFTYEQYF. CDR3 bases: TGTGCCAGCAGCTTAGTGTTCCGGACATTTACCTACGAGCAGTACTTC. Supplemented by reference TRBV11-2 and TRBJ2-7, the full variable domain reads EAGVAQSPRYKIIEKRQSVAFWCNPISGHATLYWYQQILGQGPKLLIQFQNNGVVDDSQLPKDRFSAERLKGVDSTLKIQPAKLEDSAVYLCASSLVFRTFTYEQYFGPGTRLTVT.

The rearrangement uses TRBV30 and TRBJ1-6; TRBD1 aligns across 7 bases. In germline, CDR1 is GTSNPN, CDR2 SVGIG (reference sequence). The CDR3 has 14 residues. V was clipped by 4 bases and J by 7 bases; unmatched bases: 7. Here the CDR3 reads CAWTLGQTNSPLHF. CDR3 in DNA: TGTGCCTGGACCCTGGGACAGACCAATTCACCCCTCCACTTT.

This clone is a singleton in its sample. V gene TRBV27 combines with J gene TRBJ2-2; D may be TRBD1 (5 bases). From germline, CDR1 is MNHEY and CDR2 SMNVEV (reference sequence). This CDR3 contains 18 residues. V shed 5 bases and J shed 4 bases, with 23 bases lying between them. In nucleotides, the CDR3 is TGTGCCAGCAGTCCTTATTCAGGGTCCTGGGTAGGCACCGGGGAGCTGTTTTTT. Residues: CASSPYSGSWVGTGELFF.

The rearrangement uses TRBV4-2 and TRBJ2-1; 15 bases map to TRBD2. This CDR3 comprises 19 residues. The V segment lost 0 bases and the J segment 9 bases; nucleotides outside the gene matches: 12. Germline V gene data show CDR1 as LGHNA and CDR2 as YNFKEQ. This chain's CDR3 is CASSQDPVSLGLAGGEQFF. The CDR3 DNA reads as TGTGCCAGCAGCCAAGATCCTGTCTCCTTGGGACTAGCGGGAGGTGAGCAGTTCTTC.

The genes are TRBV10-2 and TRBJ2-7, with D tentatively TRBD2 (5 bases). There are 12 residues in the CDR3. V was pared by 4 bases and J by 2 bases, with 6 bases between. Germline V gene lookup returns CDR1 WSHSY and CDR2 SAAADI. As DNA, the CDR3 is TGCGCCAGCAGTGCCGGGGCCTACGAGCAGTACTTC. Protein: CASSAGAYEQYF.

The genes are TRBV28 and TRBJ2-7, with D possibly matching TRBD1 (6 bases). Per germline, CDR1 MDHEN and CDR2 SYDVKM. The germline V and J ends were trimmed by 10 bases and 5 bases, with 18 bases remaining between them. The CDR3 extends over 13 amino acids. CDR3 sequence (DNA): TGTGCCATCCTTCCCGGGACATTCGACGAGCAGTACTTC. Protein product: CAILPGTFDEQYF. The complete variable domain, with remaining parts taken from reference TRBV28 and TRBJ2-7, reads DVKVTQSSRYLVKRTGEKVFLECVQDMDHENMFWYRQDPGLGLRLIYFSYDVKMKEKGDIPEGYSVSREKKERFSLILESASTNQTSMYLCAILPGTFDEQYFGPGTRLTVT.